This T cell receptor beta chain was sequenced during a study of human T cells and chemical hapten exposure. TCRdb analysed the RACE reads with MiXCR anew, one entry per CDR3 protein. The sample lists about 69,000 distinct CDR3 sequences, about 9.3% occurring once. Time point meaning: patch test 2, 6 weeks after DPC sensitization. Treatment in this sample: therapeutic diphenylcyclopropenone sensitization with weekly scalp DPC. The source was whole blood, collected in connection with sensitization to the hapten diphenylcyclopropenone (DPC). The receptor comes from a woman aged 50 to 60 with alopecia areata. Some clones in this sample may be carry-over from other donors' samples.

The chain's CDR3 is CASRDGTGPDTQYF. CDR3 bases: TGTGCCAGCAGAGACGGGACAGGGCCAGATACGCAGTATTTT. This chain connects TRBV6-5 to TRBJ2-3, with TRBD1 identical over 9 bases. This CDR3 spans 14 amino acids. Looked up from germline, CDR1 is MNHEY and CDR2 is SVGAGI. Trimming at V came to 6 bases and at J to 4 bases, leaving 5 bases not matched to a gene.